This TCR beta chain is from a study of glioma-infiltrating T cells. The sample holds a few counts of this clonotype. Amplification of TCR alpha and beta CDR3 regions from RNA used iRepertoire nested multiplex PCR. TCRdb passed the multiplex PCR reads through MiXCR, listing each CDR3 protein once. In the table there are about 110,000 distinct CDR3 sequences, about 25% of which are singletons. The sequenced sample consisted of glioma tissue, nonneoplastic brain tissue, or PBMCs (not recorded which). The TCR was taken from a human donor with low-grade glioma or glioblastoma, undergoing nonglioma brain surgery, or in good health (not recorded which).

The CDR3 DNA is TGTGCCAGTAGTATAACCGGGGTGCCCGGGGACGAGCAGTACTTC. Its protein product is CASSITGVPGDEQYF. The chain has TRBV19 and TRBJ2-7, with D perhaps TRBD2 (5 bases). Per the germline V gene, CDR1 is LNHDA and CDR2 is SQIVND (reference sequence). Trimming left V 2 bases short and J 5 bases short, with 16 bases between. The CDR3 consists of 15 residues.